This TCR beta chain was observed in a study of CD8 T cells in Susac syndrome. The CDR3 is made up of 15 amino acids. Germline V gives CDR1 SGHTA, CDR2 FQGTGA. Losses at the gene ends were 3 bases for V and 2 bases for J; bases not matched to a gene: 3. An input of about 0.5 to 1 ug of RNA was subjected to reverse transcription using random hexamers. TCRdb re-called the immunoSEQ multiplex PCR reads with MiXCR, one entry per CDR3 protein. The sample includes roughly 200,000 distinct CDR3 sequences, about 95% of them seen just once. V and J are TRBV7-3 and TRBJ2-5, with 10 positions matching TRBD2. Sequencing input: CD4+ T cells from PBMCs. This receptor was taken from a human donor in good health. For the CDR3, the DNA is TGTGCCAGCAGCTTCACTAGCGGGATGCAAGAGACCCAGTACTTC. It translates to CASSFTSGMQETQYF.